The T cell receptor (beta chain) under discussion was sequenced for a study of early T cells in non-severe SARS-CoV-2 infection. This CDR3 has 17 residues. CDR1 is MNHEY and CDR2 is SVGEGT in the germline V gene. The V end lost 5 bases, the J end lost 0 bases, and 18 bases lay between the germline ends. In the library, individual cDNA molecules carried attached unique molecular identifiers. TCRdb passed the 5' RACE reads through MiXCR, listing each CDR3 protein once. The sample records more than 75,000 distinct CDR3 sequences, around 13% being singletons. Sequenced input: whole blood. The TCR was taken from an adult who was a healthcare worker with PCR-confirmed SARS-CoV-2 infection or an uninfected control (not recorded which). The chain combines TRBV6-2 or TRBV6-3 with TRBJ2-3, with D unclear. CDR3 sequence: CASSIDLRRPSTDTQYF. As DNA, the CDR3 is TGTGCCAGCAGTATAGACCTAAGAAGACCTAGCACAGATACGCAGTATTTT.